Each of the 13 T cell receptor beta chains below was sequenced from the same sample in a study of blood T cell repertoires in COVID-19. Clones were sequenced by immunoSEQ multiplex PCR, and TCRdb holds only the in-frame ones, with some missing. The sample includes some 140,000 clones, around 79% seen only once; the top ten take approximately 1.8%. Sequenced sample: peripheral blood. The receptors originated from a man of 80 years or more with acute or convalescent COVID-19.

The DNA of the CDR3 is TGCGCCAGCAGCTTGGGACAGGTGGCCACCGGGGAGCTGTTTTTT. Amino acid sequence: CASSLGQVATGELFF. The chain employs TRBV5-1 and TRBJ2-2, with D possibly TRBD1 on 6 matching bases. Trimming took 0 bases from V and 4 from J, leaving 10 bases between them. CDR1 and CDR2 (germline): SGHRS, YFSETQ. There are 15 residues in the CDR3.

The J gene is TRBJ1-1, the V gene TRBV5-4; TRBD1 aligns across 9 bases. The germline V gene has CDR1 SGHNT and CDR2 YYREEE (reference sequence). The CDR3 length is 14 residues. The J segment lost 5 bases and the V segment lost 4 bases, leaving 6 bases of the junction unmatched. CDR3 loop: CASSTYRGQTEAFF. The CDR3 region has the DNA TGTGCCAGCAGCACCTACAGGGGGCAGACTGAAGCTTTCTTT. Looking up the rest from reference TRBV5-4 and TRBJ1-1 gives the full variable domain: ETGVTQSPTHLIKTRGQQVTLRCSSQSGHNTVSWYQQALGQGPQFIFQYYREEENGRGNFPPRFSGLQFPNYSSELNVNALELDDSALYLCASSTYRGQTEAFFGQGTRLTVV.

The rearrangement uses TRBV7-2 and TRBJ1-1; 10 bases align to TRBD1. V trimming: 4 bases; J trimming: 3 bases; junction bases outside the gene matches: 8. Germline CDR1 reads SGHTA; CDR2 reads FQGNSA. The CDR3 spans 16 residues. The CDR3 DNA is TGTGCCAGCAGCTCGGGACAGGGGAGGGGGGACACTGAAGCTTTCTTT. Residues: CASSSGQGRGDTEAFF. The full variable domain, in which reference TRBV7-2 and TRBJ1-1 provide the parts outside the CDR3, is GAGVSQSPSNKVTEKGKDVELRCDPISGHTALYWYRQSLGQGLEFLIYFQGNSAPDKSGLPSDRFSAERTGGSVSTLTIQRTQQEDSAVYLCASSSGQGRGDTEAFFGQGTRLTVV.

The chain uses TRBV5-5 and TRBJ1-4; 8 bases agree with TRBD1. J was trimmed by 8 bases and V by 3 bases; bases with no gene match: 6. CDR1 is SGHKS and CDR2 is YYEKEE in the germline V gene (reference sequence). This CDR3 is built from 14 residues. DNA for the CDR3: TGTGCCAGCAGCTCAGGGGGCTTGCGGGAAAAACTGTTTTTT. Translation: CASSSGGLREKLFF.

This clone has only one observation. V and J are TRBV3-1 (or the pseudogene TRBV3-2) and TRBJ1-6; D is perhaps TRBD1 (5 bases). The CDR3 spans 17 residues. The ends were cut back, 3 bases at V and 0 bases at J, with 12 bases in the middle. The germline V gene has CDR1 LGHDT and CDR2 YNNKEL (reference sequence). In DNA form, the CDR3 reads TGTGCCAGCAGCCAGCGGGGCCTGAGCTCCTATAATTCACCCCTCCACTTT. It is translated as CASSQRGLSSYNSPLHF.

The chain has TRBV10-3 and TRBJ2-3; D is uncertain. This CDR3 has 13 residues. V lost 0 bases to trimming and J lost 6 bases, with 7 bases between them. From germline, CDR1 is ENHRY and CDR2 SYGVKD. The CDR3 loop reads CAISESPMDTQYF. The CDR3, as DNA: TGTGCCATCAGTGAGTCCCCCATGGATACGCAGTATTTT.

This clone came up once. The gene calls are TRBV4-3 and TRBJ2-7; D call uncertain. Germline assignment: CDR1 LGHNA and CDR2 YSLEER. The CDR3 has 15 amino acids. Trimming took 0 bases from V and 3 from J, leaving 12 bases between them. Here the CDR3 reads CASSQDPWPSYEQYF. The CDR3 nucleotides read TGCGCCAGCAGCCAAGATCCCTGGCCCAGCTACGAGCAGTACTTC.

This chain joins TRBV12-3 or TRBV12-4 and TRBJ1-5; perhaps TRBD1 as D (6 bases). The CDR3 sequence is 13 residues long. Trimming shortened V by 7 bases and J by 6 bases, and 13 bases separated the two germline ends. The DNA of the CDR3 is TGTGCCAGCACCCAGGGGTTTGGTCAGCCCCAGCATTTT. Translating it yields CASTQGFGQPQHF.

The V call is TRBV9, the J call TRBJ1-2, with 7 bases that match TRBD1. The trim removed 0 bases at V and 5 bases at J, leaving 4 bases unmatched. Germline assignment: CDR1 SGDLS and CDR2 YYNGEE. This CDR3 contains 14 residues. The CDR3 DNA sequence: TGTGCCAGCAGCGTAGGACAGGGACGTTATGGCTACACCTTC. It specifies CASSVGQGRYGYTF.

The chain employs TRBV29-1 and TRBJ1-4, with 8 bases fitting TRBD1. Unmatched junction bases numbered 3, after V lost 2 bases and J lost 7 bases. Germline CDR1 SQVTM, CDR2 ANQGSEA. This CDR3 region has 13 residues. The CDR3 DNA reads as TGCAGCGTTGAACAGGGGGCTAGTGAAAAACTGTTTTTT. It specifies CSVEQGASEKLFF.

The gene calls are TRBV5-1 and TRBJ2-3; a possible D gene is TRBD2 (6 bases). CDR3 size: 14 residues. Between the trimmed V and J ends, which lost 3 bases and 1 base, there was a span of 9 bases. The germline V gene encodes CDR1 SGHRS and CDR2 YFSETQ. In DNA, the CDR3 is TGCGCCAGCAGCTCCCCGGGGGGCACAGATACGCAGTATTTT. This gives the protein CASSSPGGTDTQYF.

CDR3 amino acids: CASSALWGRRGEQFF. CDR3 sequence (DNA): TGTGCCAGCAGCGCCCTATGGGGGCGGCGAGGTGAGCAGTTCTTC. The V call is TRBV7-2, the J call TRBJ2-1, with TRBD1 as a possible D gene (6 bases). The V gene lost 5 bases and the J gene lost 9 bases, with 20 bases spanning the gap. The germline V gene has CDR1 SGHTA and CDR2 FQGNSA. CDR3 length equals 15 residues.

This clone has just a few counts. The gene calls are TRBV9 and TRBJ2-3, with TRBD2 identical over 8 bases. The V gene's germline CDR1 is SGDLS and CDR2 YYNGEE. V was pared by 1 base and J by 6 bases, with 4 bases of the junction left unmatched. The CDR3 has 14 residues. The CDR3 loop is CASSVSGGEDTQYF. The CDR3 coding sequence is TGTGCCAGCAGCGTATCCGGGGGGGAGGATACGCAGTATTTT.